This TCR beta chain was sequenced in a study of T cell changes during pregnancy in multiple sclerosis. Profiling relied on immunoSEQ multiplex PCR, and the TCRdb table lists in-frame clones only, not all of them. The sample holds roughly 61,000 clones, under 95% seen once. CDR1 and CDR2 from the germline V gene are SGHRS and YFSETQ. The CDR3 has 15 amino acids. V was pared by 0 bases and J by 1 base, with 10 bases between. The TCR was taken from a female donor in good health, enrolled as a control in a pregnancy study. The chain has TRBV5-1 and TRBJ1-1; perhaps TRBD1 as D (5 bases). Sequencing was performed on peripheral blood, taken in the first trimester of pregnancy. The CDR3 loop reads CASSLGSGPNTEAFF. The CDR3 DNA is TGCGCCAGCAGCTTGGGCTCAGGGCCGAACACTGAAGCTTTCTTT.